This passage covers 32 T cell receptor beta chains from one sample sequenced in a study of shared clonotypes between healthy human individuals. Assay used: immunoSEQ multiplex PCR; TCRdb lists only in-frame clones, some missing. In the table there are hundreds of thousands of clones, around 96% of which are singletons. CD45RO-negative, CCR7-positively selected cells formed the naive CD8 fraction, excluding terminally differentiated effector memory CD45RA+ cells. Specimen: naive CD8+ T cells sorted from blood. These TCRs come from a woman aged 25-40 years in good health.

This CDR3 reads CASRDRGMSYNEQFF. The CDR3 nucleotides read TGCGCCAGCAGGGACAGGGGGATGTCCTACAATGAGCAGTTCTTC. The chain is built from TRBV10-2 and TRBJ2-1; 10 positions match TRBD1. This CDR3 has 15 residues. Per germline, CDR1 WSHSY and CDR2 SAAADI. With V trimmed by 6 bases and J by 1 base, 3 bases remained unmatched.

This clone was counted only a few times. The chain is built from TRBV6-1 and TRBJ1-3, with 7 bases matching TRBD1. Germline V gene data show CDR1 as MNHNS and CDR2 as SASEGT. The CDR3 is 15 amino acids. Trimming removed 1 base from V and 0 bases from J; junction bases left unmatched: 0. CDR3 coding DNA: TGTGCCAGCAGTGAAGGGACAGGCTCTGGAAACACCATATATTTT. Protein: CASSEGTGSGNTIYF.

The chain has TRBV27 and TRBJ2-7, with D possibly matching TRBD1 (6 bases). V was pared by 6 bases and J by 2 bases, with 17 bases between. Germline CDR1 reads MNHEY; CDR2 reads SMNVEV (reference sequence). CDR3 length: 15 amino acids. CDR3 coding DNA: TGTGCCAGCAGCCTCCGGGACACACGACCCTACGAGCAGTACTTC. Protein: CASSLRDTRPYEQYF.

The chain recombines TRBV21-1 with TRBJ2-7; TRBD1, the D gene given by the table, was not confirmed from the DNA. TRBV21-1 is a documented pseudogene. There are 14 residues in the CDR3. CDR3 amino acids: CARDIWLGSNEQYF. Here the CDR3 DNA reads TGTGCCAGGGACATATGGCTAGGTAGTAACGAGCAGTACTTC.

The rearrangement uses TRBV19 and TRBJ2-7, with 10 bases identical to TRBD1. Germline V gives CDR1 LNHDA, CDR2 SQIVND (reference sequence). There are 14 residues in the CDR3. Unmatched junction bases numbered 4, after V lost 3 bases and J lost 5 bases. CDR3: CASSMGTGAHEQYF. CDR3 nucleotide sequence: TGTGCCAGTAGTATGGGGACAGGGGCCCACGAGCAGTACTTC.

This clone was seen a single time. CDR3 loop: CASSETGAANYGYTF. The CDR3 coding sequence is TGTGCCAGCAGCGAAACGGGAGCTGCTAACTATGGCTACACCTTC. The rearrangement uses TRBV27 and TRBJ1-2; D is ambiguous. Trimming pared 6 bases from V and 0 bases from J, leaving 14 bases between. Per the germline V gene, CDR1 is MNHEY and CDR2 is SMNVEV (reference sequence). This CDR3 region has 15 residues.

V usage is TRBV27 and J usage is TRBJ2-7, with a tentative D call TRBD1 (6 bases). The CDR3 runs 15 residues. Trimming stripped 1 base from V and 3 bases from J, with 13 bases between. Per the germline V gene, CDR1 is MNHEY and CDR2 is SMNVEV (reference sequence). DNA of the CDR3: TGTGCCAGCAGTTTATTCTTAGGACAGCACTACGAGCAGTACTTC. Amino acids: CASSLFLGQHYEQYF.

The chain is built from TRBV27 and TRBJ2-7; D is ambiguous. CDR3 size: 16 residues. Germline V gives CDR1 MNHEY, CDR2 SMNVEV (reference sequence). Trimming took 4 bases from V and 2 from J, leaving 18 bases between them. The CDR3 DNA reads TGTGCCAGCAGTTCCAACCCGCCCTCACATCCCTACGAGCAGTACTTC. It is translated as CASSSNPPSHPYEQYF.

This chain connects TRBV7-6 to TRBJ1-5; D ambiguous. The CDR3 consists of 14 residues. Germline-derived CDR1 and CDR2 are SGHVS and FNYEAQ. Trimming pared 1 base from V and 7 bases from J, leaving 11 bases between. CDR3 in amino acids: CASSLEGNAQPQHF. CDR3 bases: TGTGCCAGCAGCTTAGAAGGGAACGCCCAGCCCCAGCATTTT.

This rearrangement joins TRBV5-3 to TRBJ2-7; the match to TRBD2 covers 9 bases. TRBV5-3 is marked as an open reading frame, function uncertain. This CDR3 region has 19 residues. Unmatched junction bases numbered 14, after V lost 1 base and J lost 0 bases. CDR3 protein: CARSLFEEAGGYSSYEQYF. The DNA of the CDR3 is TGTGCCAGAAGCTTGTTCGAGGAGGCGGGAGGGTATAGCTCCTACGAGCAGTACTTC.

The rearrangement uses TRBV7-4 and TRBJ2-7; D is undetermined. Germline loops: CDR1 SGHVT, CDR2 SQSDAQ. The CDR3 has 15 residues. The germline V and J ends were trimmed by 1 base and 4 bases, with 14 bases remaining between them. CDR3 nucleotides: TGTGCCAGCAGCTTAGGCGGTTTGGTAGGGTACGAGCAGTACTTC. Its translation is CASSLGGLVGYEQYF.

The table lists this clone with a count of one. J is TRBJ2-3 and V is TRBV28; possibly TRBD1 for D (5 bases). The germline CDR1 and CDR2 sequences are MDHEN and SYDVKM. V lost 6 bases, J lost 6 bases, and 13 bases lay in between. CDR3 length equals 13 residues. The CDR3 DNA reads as TGTGCCAGCAGCCTCACGACAGTGGATACGCAGTATTTT. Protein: CASSLTTVDTQYF.

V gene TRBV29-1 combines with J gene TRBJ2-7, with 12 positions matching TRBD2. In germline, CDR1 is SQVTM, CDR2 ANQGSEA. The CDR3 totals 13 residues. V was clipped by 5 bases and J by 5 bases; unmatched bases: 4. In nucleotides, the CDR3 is TGCAGCGTTCGGACTAGCGGGACCCACGAGCAGTACTTC. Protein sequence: CSVRTSGTHEQYF.

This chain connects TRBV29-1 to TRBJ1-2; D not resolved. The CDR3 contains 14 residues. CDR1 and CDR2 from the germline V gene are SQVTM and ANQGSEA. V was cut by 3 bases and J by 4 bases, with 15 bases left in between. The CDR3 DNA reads TGCAGCGTTGATTCTGTGCCGGGTGTCTATGGCTACACCTTC. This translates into CSVDSVPGVYGYTF.

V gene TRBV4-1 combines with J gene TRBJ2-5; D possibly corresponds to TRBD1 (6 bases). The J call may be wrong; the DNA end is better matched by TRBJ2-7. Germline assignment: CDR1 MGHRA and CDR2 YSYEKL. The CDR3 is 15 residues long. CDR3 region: CASSPFDRSTYEQYF. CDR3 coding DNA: TGCGCCAGCAGTCCCTTCGACAGGTCGACCTACGAGCAGTACTTC.

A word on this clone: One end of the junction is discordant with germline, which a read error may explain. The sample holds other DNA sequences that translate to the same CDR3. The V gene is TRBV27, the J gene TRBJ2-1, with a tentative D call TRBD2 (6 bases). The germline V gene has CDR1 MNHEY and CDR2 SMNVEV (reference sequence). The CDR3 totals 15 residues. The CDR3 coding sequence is TGTGCTAGCAGTTTCGGGGCGGGAACCTACAATGAGCAGTTCTTC. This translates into CASSFGAGTYNEQFF.

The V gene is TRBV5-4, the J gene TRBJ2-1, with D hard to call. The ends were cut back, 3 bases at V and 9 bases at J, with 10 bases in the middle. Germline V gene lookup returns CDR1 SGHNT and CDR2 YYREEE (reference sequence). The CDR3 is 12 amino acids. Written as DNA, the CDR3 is TGTGCCAGCAGCTCTGGTTCGGGTGAGCAGTTCTTC. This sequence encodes CASSSGSGEQFF.

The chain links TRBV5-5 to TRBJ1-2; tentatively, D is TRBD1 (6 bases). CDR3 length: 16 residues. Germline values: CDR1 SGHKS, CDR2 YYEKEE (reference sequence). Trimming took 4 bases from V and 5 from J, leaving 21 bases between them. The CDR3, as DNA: TGTGCCAGCAGCCTAAGGACGGGGGCTGGAACTTATGGCTACACCTTC. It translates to CASSLRTGAGTYGYTF.

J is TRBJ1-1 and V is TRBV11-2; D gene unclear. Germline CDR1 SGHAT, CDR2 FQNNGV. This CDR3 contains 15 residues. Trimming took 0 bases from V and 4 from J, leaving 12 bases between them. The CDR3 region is CASSLDGRWGTEAFF. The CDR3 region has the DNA TGTGCCAGCAGCTTAGATGGGCGGTGGGGCACTGAAGCTTTCTTT.

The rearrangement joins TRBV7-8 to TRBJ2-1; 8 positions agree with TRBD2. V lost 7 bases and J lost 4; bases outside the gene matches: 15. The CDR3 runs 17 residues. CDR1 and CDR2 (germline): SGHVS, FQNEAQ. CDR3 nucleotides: TGTGCCAGCATCCCCCGCCCGGGAGGGCCCTTTTACAATGAGCAGTTCTTC. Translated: CASIPRPGGPFYNEQFF.

As DNA, the CDR3 is TGTGCCAGCAGTTTAAGGACTAGTGGGAACGAGCAGTACTTC. Its protein product is CASSLRTSGNEQYF. The chain carries TRBV28 and TRBJ2-7; 7 positions match TRBD2. The CDR3 consists of 14 residues. CDR1 and CDR2 (germline): MDHEN, SYDVKM. V was clipped by 2 bases and J by 5 bases; unmatched bases: 6.

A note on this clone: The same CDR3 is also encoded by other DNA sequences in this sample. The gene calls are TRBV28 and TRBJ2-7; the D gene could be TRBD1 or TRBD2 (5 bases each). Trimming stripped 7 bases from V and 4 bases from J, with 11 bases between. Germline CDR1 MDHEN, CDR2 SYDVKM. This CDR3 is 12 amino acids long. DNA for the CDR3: TGTGCCAGCACAGGGTGGGGGTACGAGCAGTACTTC. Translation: CASTGWGYEQYF.

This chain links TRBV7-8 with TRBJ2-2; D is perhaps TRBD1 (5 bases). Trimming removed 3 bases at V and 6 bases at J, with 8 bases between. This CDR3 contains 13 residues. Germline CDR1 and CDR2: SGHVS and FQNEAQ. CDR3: CASSFSGSGELFF. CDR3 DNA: TGTGCCAGCAGCTTCTCAGGGTCCGGGGAGCTGTTTTTT.

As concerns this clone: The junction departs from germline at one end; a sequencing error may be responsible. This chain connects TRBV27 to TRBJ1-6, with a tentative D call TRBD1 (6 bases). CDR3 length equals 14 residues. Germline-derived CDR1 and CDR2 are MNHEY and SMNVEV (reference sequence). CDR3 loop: CASSVGGYYSPLHF. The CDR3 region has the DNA TGTGCCAGCAGTGTCGGGGGCTATTATTCACCCCTCCACTTT.

For the CDR3, the DNA is TGTGCCAGCAGCGATAGGACAGGCCTAGACGAGCAGTACTTC. Protein sequence: CASSDRTGLDEQYF. The chain has TRBV7-9 and TRBJ2-7; 7 nucleotides align to TRBD1. Trimming removed 5 bases from V and 5 bases from J; junction bases left unmatched: 9. This CDR3 spans 14 amino acids. Per the germline V gene, CDR1 is SEHNR and CDR2 is FQNEAQ (reference sequence).

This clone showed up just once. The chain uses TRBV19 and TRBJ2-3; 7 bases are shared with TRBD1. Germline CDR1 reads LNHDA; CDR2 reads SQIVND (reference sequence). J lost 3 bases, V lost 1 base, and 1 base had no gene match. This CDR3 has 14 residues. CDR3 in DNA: TGTGCCAGTAGTATAGGACAGGGTACAGATACGCAGTATTTT. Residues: CASSIGQGTDTQYF.

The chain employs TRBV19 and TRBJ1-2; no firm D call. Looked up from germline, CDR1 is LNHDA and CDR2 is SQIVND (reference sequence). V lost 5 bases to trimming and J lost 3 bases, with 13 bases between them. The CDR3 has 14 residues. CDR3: CASSPGFGDYGYTF. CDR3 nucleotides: TGTGCCAGTAGTCCCGGGTTTGGGGACTATGGCTACACCTTC.

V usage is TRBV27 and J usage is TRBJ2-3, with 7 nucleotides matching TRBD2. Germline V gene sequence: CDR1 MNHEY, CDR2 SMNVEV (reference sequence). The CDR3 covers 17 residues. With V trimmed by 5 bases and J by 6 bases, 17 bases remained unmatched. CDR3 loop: CASSPFLLARNGDTQYF. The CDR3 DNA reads TGTGCCAGCAGTCCCTTCCTACTAGCGCGGAACGGGGATACGCAGTATTTT.

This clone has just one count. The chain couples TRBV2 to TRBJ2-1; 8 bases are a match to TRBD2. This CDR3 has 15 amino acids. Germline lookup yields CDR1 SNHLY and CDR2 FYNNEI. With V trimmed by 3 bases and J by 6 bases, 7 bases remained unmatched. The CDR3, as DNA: TGTGCCAGCAGTGATTGGCGGGAGGTCGCCAATGAGCAGTTCTTC. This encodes CASSDWREVANEQFF. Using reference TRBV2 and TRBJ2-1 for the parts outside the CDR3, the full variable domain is EPEVTQTPSHQVTQMGQEVILRCVPISNHLYFYWYRQILGQKVEFLVSFYNNEISEKSEIFDDQFSVERPDGSNFTLKIRSTKLEDSAMYFCASSDWREVANEQFFGPGTRLTVL.

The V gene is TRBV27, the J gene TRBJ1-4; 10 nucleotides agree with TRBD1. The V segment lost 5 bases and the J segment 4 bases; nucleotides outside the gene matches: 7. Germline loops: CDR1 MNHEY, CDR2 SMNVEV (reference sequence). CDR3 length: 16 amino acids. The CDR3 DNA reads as TGTGCCAGCAGTCCTTTGCGGGACAGGGGTAATGAAAAACTGTTTTTT. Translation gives CASSPLRDRGNEKLFF. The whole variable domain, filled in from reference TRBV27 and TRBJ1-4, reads EAQVTQNPRYLITVTGKKLTVTCSQNMNHEYMSWYRQDPGLGLRQIYYSMNVEVTDKGDVPEGYKVSRKEKRNFPLILESPSPNQTSLYFCASSPLRDRGNEKLFFGSGTQLSVL.

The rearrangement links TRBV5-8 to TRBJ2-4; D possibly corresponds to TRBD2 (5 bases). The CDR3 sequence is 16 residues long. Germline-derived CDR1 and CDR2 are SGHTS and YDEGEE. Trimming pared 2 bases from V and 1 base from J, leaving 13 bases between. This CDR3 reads CASSLDLTGAKNIQYF. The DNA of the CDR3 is TGTGCCAGCAGCTTAGATCTTACGGGGGCCAAAAACATTCAGTACTTC.

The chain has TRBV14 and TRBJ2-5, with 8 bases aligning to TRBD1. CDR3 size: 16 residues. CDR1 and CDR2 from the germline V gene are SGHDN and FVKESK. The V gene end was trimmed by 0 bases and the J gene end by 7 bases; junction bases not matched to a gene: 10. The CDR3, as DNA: TGTGCCAGCAGCCAAGATAATCCCAGGGGGCCAGCGACCCAGTACTTC. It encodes CASSQDNPRGPATQYF.